The clone carrying this T cell receptor beta chain was observed at least ten times. No antigen is known for it. The sample comes from a study of breast tumors, draining lymph nodes, adjacent tissues. Study-level findings and limits: Compared with basal-like, luminal-like tumors shared significantly more repertoire with nontumor tissue. That most tumor T cells come from lymph nodes remained unproven. Tumor TCR diversity was below lymph nodes but above nontumor tissue.

This CDR3 has 17 residues. Germline lookup yields CDR1 SGDLS and CDR2 YYNGEE. The V segment lost 1 base and the J segment 4 bases; nucleotides outside the gene matches: 8. TCRdb reprocessed the multiplex PCR reads via MiXCR and lists one record per CDR3 protein. The repertoire consists of tens of thousands of distinct CDR3 sequences, with over 40% occurring once and the leading ten covering over 9.5%. The J gene is TRBJ2-3, the V gene TRBV9; TRBD2 aligns across 11 bases. The receptor comes from a female donor with breast cancer. Some clones in this sample may be carry-over from other donors' samples. Specimen: breast tumor tissue. The CDR3 DNA follows: TGTGCCAGCAGCGTATCTAGCGGGAGGAATCCATCAGATACGCAGTATTTT. Its protein product is CASSVSSGRNPSDTQYF.